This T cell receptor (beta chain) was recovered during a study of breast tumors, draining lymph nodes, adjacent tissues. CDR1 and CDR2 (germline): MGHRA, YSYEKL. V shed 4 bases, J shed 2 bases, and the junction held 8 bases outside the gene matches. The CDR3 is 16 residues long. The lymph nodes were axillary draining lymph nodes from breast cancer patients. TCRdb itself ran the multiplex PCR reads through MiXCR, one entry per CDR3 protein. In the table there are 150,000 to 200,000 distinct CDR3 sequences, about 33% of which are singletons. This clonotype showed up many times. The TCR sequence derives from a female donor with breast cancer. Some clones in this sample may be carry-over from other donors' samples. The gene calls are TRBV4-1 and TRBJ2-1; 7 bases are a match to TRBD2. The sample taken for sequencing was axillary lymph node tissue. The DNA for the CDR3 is TGCGCCAGCAGCCCCCATTGGGGGAGGGCCTACAATGAGCAGTTCTTC. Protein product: CASSPHWGRAYNEQFF.